A selection of T cell receptor beta chains follows, all from one sample in a study of blood T cell repertoires in COVID-19. Only in-frame clones appear in the TCRdb table, and some are missing; sequencing was by immunoSEQ multiplex PCR. The sample shows about 190,000 clones, roughly 87% of them seen only once. The sequencing input was peripheral blood. Receptors originate from a woman aged 55 to 70 with COVID-19, enrolled during active disease. The CDR3 runs from the conserved cysteine through the conserved F or W. D genes are given only for firm matches. Clone size, where shown, is once, few, many, or a class for clones that have expanded.

CDR3aa: CASGGDNEKLFF
CDR3nt: TGTGCCAGTGGAGGGGATAATGAAAAACTGTTTTTT
d_gene: NA
v_gene: TRBV19
len: 12
abundance: NA
j_gene: TRBJ1-4

CDR3aa: CASSEEAWRETQYF
CDR3nt: TGTGCCAGCAGTGAAGAAGCTTGGAGGGAGACCCAGTACTTC
d_gene: NA
v_gene: TRBV2
len: 14
abundance: NA
j_gene: TRBJ2-5

CDR3aa: CASRPGTLIGTGELFF
CDR3nt: TGCGCCAGCAGGCCCGGGACACTCATTGGAACCGGGGAGCTGTTTTTT
d_gene: NA
v_gene: TRBV5-1
len: 16
abundance: NA
j_gene: TRBJ2-2

CDR3aa: CASGLVPQQAF
CDR3nt: TGTGCTAGTGGTTTGGTACCACAGCAGGCCTTT
d_gene: NA
v_gene: TRBV12-5
len: 11
abundance: NA
j_gene: TRBJ1-1

CDR3aa: CASSVVRGTGDYGYTF
CDR3nt: TGTGCCAGCAGCGTAGTACGAGGCACGGGGGACTATGGCTACACCTTC
d_gene: NA
v_gene: TRBV9
len: 16
abundance: NA
j_gene: TRBJ1-2

CDR3aa: CASSPWGLAEFSYEQYF
CDR3nt: TGTGCCAGCAGCCCTTGGGGACTAGCGGAATTCTCCTACGAGCAGTACTTC
d_gene: TRBD2
v_gene: TRBV9
len: 17
abundance: NA
j_gene: TRBJ2-7

CDR3aa: CASSTPPREPYEQYF
CDR3nt: TGTGCCAGTAGTACCCCTCCCAGGGAACCCTACGAGCAGTACTTC
d_gene: NA
v_gene: TRBV19
len: 15
abundance: NA
j_gene: TRBJ2-7

CDR3aa: CASSAAGQGGAGYTF
CDR3nt: TGTGCCAGCAGCGCCGCGGGGCAGGGAGGGGCTGGCTACACCTTC
d_gene: NA
v_gene: TRBV7-3
len: 15
abundance: NA
j_gene: TRBJ1-2

CDR3aa: CASSLEWDRAYEQYF
CDR3nt: TGTGCCAGCAGCTTAGAGTGGGACAGGGCCTACGAGCAGTACTTC
d_gene: TRBD1
v_gene: TRBV7-9
len: 15
abundance: NA
j_gene: TRBJ2-7

CDR3aa: CASSLDRVYEQYF
CDR3nt: TGCGCCAGCAGCTTGGACAGGGTCTACGAGCAGTACTTC
d_gene: NA
v_gene: TRBV5-1
len: 13
abundance: few
j_gene: TRBJ2-7

CDR3aa: CAWSPSSNQPQHF
CDR3nt: TGTGCCTGGAGTCCTAGTAGCAATCAGCCCCAGCATTTT
d_gene: NA
v_gene: TRBV30
len: 13
abundance: few
j_gene: TRBJ1-5

CDR3aa: CASSLSGSFNEQFF
CDR3nt: TGTGCCAGCAGCTTAAGCGGGAGTTTCAATGAGCAGTTCTTC
d_gene: TRBD2
v_gene: TRBV7-3
len: 14
abundance: NA
j_gene: TRBJ2-1

CDR3aa: CASSPRGNQPQHF
CDR3nt: TGTGCCAGCAGTCCGCGGGGCAATCAGCCCCAGCATTTT
d_gene: NA
v_gene: TRBV5-5
len: 13
abundance: few
j_gene: TRBJ1-5

CDR3aa: CASSIRGPGELFF
CDR3nt: TGTGCCAGCAGCATCAGGGGGCCCGGGGAGCTGTTTTTT
d_gene: TRBD1
v_gene: TRBV7-3
len: 13
abundance: NA
j_gene: TRBJ2-2

CDR3aa: CASSIPSTPEGGPGNRADTQYF
CDR3nt: TGCGCCAGCAGCATCCCGTCGACTCCGGAGGGGGGGCCCGGGAACCGTGCAGATACGCAGTATTTT
d_gene: NA
v_gene: TRBV5-1
len: 22
abundance: few
j_gene: TRBJ2-3

CDR3aa: CASTWDRGREEGYTF
CDR3nt: TGTGCCAGCACCTGGGACAGGGGGCGAGAGGAAGGCTACACCTTC
d_gene: TRBD1
v_gene: TRBV2
len: 15
abundance: NA
j_gene: TRBJ1-2

CDR3aa: CASSQDRTYYGYTF
CDR3nt: TGTGCCAGCAGCCAAGACAGGACTTACTATGGCTACACCTTC
d_gene: NA
v_gene: TRBV14
len: 14
abundance: NA
j_gene: TRBJ1-2

CDR3aa: CASSKARAGESGNTIYF
CDR3nt: TGTGCCAGCAGCAAAGCCCGGGCAGGGGAAAGTGGAAACACCATATATTTT
d_gene: NA
v_gene: TRBV21-1
len: 17
abundance: NA
j_gene: TRBJ1-3

CDR3aa: CASSPHAGTDNSPLHF
CDR3nt: TGTGCCAGCAGCCCTCATGCCGGGACAGATAATTCACCCCTCCACTTT
d_gene: TRBD1
v_gene: TRBV27
len: 16
abundance: few
j_gene: TRBJ1-6

CDR3aa: CASSGDRKETQYF
CDR3nt: TGTGCCAGCAGCGGGGACAGGAAAGAGACCCAGTACTTC
d_gene: TRBD1
v_gene: TRBV7-2
len: 13
abundance: NA
j_gene: TRBJ2-5

CDR3aa: CASSSGHNEQFF
CDR3nt: TGTGCCAGCAGTTCAGGCCACAATGAGCAGTTCTTC
d_gene: NA
v_gene: TRBV6-2/TRBV6-3
len: 12
abundance: NA
j_gene: TRBJ2-1

CDR3aa: CASSQLTVYNEQFF
CDR3nt: TGCGCCAGCAGCCAACTGACAGTATACAATGAGCAGTTCTTC
d_gene: NA
v_gene: TRBV4-1
len: 14
abundance: NA
j_gene: TRBJ2-1

CDR3aa: CASSYNRRVDHQPQHF
CDR3nt: TGTGCCAGCAGTTACAACCGGAGGGTTGATCATCAGCCCCAGCATTTT
d_gene: NA
v_gene: TRBV6-6
len: 16
abundance: NA
j_gene: TRBJ1-5

CDR3aa: CASSRQAGGEDTQYF
CDR3nt: TGTGCCAGCAGCCGCCAGGCGGGAGGTGAAGATACGCAGTATTTT
d_gene: TRBD2
v_gene: TRBV3-1/TRBV3-2
len: 15
abundance: NA
j_gene: TRBJ2-3

CDR3aa: CASSLSLGGDTEAFF
CDR3nt: TGTGCCAGCAGCTTATCGTTAGGGGGAGACACTGAAGCTTTCTTT
d_gene: NA
v_gene: TRBV7-9
len: 15
abundance: once
j_gene: TRBJ1-1

CDR3aa: CASSFRGANGYTF
CDR3nt: TGTGCCAGCAGCTTCAGGGGGGCGAATGGCTACACCTTC
d_gene: TRBD1
v_gene: TRBV7-2
len: 13
abundance: NA
j_gene: TRBJ1-2

CDR3aa: CASSFLGSIYNSPLHF
CDR3nt: TGTGCCAGCAGTTTCCTGGGGAGCATCTATAATTCACCCCTCCACTTT
d_gene: NA
v_gene: TRBV27
len: 16
abundance: NA
j_gene: TRBJ1-6

CDR3aa: CASSQDLRQYTNEKLFF
CDR3nt: TGTGCCAGCAGCCAAGACCTGAGACAGTACACTAATGAAAAACTGTTTTTT
d_gene: NA
v_gene: TRBV4-2
len: 17
abundance: NA
j_gene: TRBJ1-4

CDR3aa: CASSFSDYEQYF
CDR3nt: TGTGCCAGCAGCTTTTCAGACTACGAGCAGTACTTC
d_gene: NA
v_gene: TRBV11-2
len: 12
abundance: NA
j_gene: TRBJ2-7

CDR3aa: CASSISRQNTGELFF
CDR3nt: TGTGCCAGTAGTATCTCGAGACAGAACACCGGGGAGCTGTTTTTT
d_gene: NA
v_gene: TRBV19
len: 15
abundance: NA
j_gene: TRBJ2-2

CDR3aa: CAWMASSYNEQFF
CDR3nt: TGTGCCTGGATGGCTAGCTCCTACAATGAGCAGTTCTTC
d_gene: NA
v_gene: TRBV30
len: 13
abundance: few
j_gene: TRBJ2-1